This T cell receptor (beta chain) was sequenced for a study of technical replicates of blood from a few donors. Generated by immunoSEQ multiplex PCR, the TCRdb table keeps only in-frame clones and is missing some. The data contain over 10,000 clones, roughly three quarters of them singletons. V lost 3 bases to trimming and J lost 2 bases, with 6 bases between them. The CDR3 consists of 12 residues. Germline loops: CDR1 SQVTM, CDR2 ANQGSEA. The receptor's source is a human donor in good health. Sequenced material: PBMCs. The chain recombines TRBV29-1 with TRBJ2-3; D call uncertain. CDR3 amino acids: CSVEANTDTQYF. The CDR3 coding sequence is TGCAGCGTTGAGGCCAACACAGATACGCAGTATTTT.